These 9 T cell receptor beta chains were all obtained from the same sample, sequenced in a study of shared clonotypes between healthy human individuals. Assay used: immunoSEQ multiplex PCR; TCRdb lists only in-frame clones, some missing. The table records some 980,000 clones, 76% of them present only once. Sequenced material: memory CD4+ T cells sorted from blood. Subset of the sample: CD45RA-negative fraction. The receptors shown here come from a man in his late teens or twenties in good health.

V gene TRBV6-1 combines with J gene TRBJ2-5; 7 positions match TRBD1. From germline, CDR1 is MNHNS and CDR2 SASEGT. V lost 2 bases, J lost 5 bases, and 11 bases stayed unmatched. This CDR3 is built from 16 residues. Written as DNA, the CDR3 is TGTGCCAGCAGTGAAAGTCGACAGGGCGGCTTTGAGACCCAGTACTTC. Amino acid sequence: CASSESRQGGFETQYF.

The CDR3 DNA reads as TGTGCCAGCAGTGACGGACCTTCTAACTATGGCTACACCTTC. It is translated as CASSDGPSNYGYTF. This chain joins TRBV6-1 and TRBJ1-2, with D hard to call. CDR3 length: 14 amino acids. V was pared by 3 bases and J by 0 bases, with 8 bases between. CDR1 is MNHNS and CDR2 is SASEGT in the germline V gene.

The chain combines TRBV6-6 with TRBJ1-1; TRBD1 matches at 7 bases. Germline-derived CDR1 and CDR2 are MNHNY and SVGAGI (reference sequence). This CDR3 comprises 13 residues. With V trimmed by 6 bases and J by 8 bases, 9 bases remained unmatched. CDR3 sequence reads: CASSTPDRAEAFF. The CDR3 DNA follows: TGTGCCAGCAGCACCCCAGACAGGGCGGAAGCTTTCTTT.

This chain joins TRBV6-6 and TRBJ2-1; 7 nucleotides agree with TRBD2. Per germline, CDR1 MNHNY and CDR2 SVGAGI (reference sequence). CDR3 size: 14 residues. V shed 5 bases and J 6 bases; nucleotides not matched to a gene: 7. The DNA of the CDR3 is TGTGCCAGCAGTGACGGGGGGTGGTCCAATGAGCAGTTCTTC. Its protein is CASSDGGWSNEQFF.

V is TRBV30 and J is TRBJ2-7; 8 bases map to TRBD2. The CDR3 totals 14 residues. Losses at the gene ends were 0 bases for V and 2 bases for J; bases not matched to a gene: 3. The germline V gene has CDR1 GTSNPN and CDR2 SVGIG (reference sequence). The CDR3 region is CAWSVTGGTYEQYF. The CDR3 DNA is TGTGCCTGGAGTGTAACGGGGGGGACCTACGAGCAGTACTTC.

The chain couples TRBV5-1 to TRBJ2-7; a weak D match, TRBD2 (6 bases). Germline loops: CDR1 SGHRS, CDR2 YFSETQ. The CDR3 is 14 residues long. V was clipped by 4 bases and J by 2 bases, with 13 bases between them. Here the CDR3 reads CASSISTGAYEQYF. Written as DNA, the CDR3 is TGCGCCAGCAGCATATCCACGGGGGCCTACGAGCAGTACTTC.

In this sample, this clone turned up a few times. The V gene is TRBV11-3, the J gene TRBJ2-5; 8 bases map to TRBD1. Per germline, CDR1 SGHNT and CDR2 YENEEA. This CDR3 comprises 14 residues. The V and J ends lost 5 bases and 5 bases, in that order; junction bases with no gene match: 7. CDR3 residues: CASSPGQGDETQYF. CDR3 nucleotide sequence: TGTGCCAGCAGCCCCGGACAGGGCGACGAGACCCAGTACTTC.

The gene calls are TRBV9 and TRBJ2-3; no clear D gene. This CDR3 spans 14 amino acids. The germline V and J ends were trimmed by 0 bases and 6 bases, with 11 bases remaining between them. In germline, CDR1 is SGDLS, CDR2 YYNGEE. The CDR3 region is CASSVVGLQDTQYF. DNA for the CDR3: TGTGCCAGCAGCGTAGTAGGCTTACAGGATACGCAGTATTTT.

This clone was seen ten or more times. The chain links TRBV5-1 to TRBJ1-6; weak D call: TRBD1 (6 bases). Trimming took off 1 base at V and 5 bases at J, with 10 bases between the two ends. CDR3 length equals 15 residues. Germline values: CDR1 SGHRS, CDR2 YFSETQ. CDR3 in DNA: TGCGCCAGCAGCTTGTCAGGGGCGGATAATTCACCCCTCCACTTT. Translated: CASSLSGADNSPLHF.